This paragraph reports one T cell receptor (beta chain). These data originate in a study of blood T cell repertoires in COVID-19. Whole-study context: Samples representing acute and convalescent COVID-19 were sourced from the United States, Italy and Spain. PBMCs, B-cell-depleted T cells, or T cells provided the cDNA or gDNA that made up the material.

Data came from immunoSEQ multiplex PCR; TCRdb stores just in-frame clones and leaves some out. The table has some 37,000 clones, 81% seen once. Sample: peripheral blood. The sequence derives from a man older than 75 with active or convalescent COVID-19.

CDR3: CASSRTGAHSPLHF. The DNA for the CDR3 is TGTGCCAGCAGCCGTACAGGGGCTCATTCACCCCTCCACTTT. This sequence joins TRBV5-4 and TRBJ1-6; 7 bases are a match to TRBD1. Germline V gene lookup returns CDR1 SGHNT and CDR2 YYREEE (reference sequence). The CDR3 is made up of 14 amino acids. Trimming at V came to 4 bases and at J to 8 bases, leaving 6 bases not matched to a gene.